Listed below are T cell receptor beta chains from one sample, sequenced in a study of shared clonotypes between healthy human individuals. Using immunoSEQ multiplex PCR, the repertoire was profiled, and TCRdb retains in-frame clones only, with some absent. The sample lists under 1,100,000 clones; 70% to 80% were seen once. Sequenced sample: memory CD4+ T cells sorted from blood. The receptor set was obtained from a young man in good health. The CDR3 runs from the conserved cysteine through the conserved F or W. A D gene is named only where the DNA matches it firmly. Size tells how often a clone was seen (once, few, many) or the class of an expanded clone, and some rows leave it out.

j_call cdr3_length d_call clone_size v_call cdr3_aa cdr3_nt
TRBJ2-1 14 TRBD2 . TRBV10-3 CAIRTDGRADEQFF TGTGCCATCAGGACCGACGGGAGGGCCGATGAGCAGTTCTTC
TRBJ1-5 14 . . TRBV30 CAWSLGISNQPQHF TGTGCCTGGAGTCTAGGGATTAGCAATCAGCCCCAGCATTTT
TRBJ2-7 13 TRBD2 . TRBV30 CAWTVVAGDGQYF TGTGCCTGGACAGTGGTAGCGGGAGACGGGCAGTACTTC
TRBJ2-1 12 . . TRBV7-2 CASSFAVGEQFF TGTGCCAGCAGCTTTGCCGTCGGTGAGCAGTTCTTC
TRBJ2-7 14 . . TRBV10-1 CASSESGRAHEQYF TGCGCCAGCAGTGAGTCGGGCAGGGCCCACGAGCAGTACTTC
TRBJ2-4 11 . . TRBV20-1 CSAIPGNIQYF TGCAGTGCTATTCCGGGAAACATTCAGTACTTC
TRBJ2-3 16 TRBD2 . TRBV28 CASSKSSGGAVDTQYF TGTGCCAGCAGTAAATCTAGCGGGGGGGCCGTAGATACGCAGTATTTT
TRBJ1-2 13 . few TRBV28 CASSLQDFYGYTF TGTGCCAGCAGTTTACAGGACTTCTATGGCTACACCTTC
TRBJ1-1 12 TRBD1 few TRBV29-1 CSVRTGGTEAFF TGCAGCGTGCGGACAGGGGGAACTGAAGCTTTCTTT
TRBJ2-7 12 . many TRBV7-8 CASSKYFYEQYF TGTGCCAGCAGTAAATACTTCTACGAGCAGTACTTC
TRBJ2-3 17 . . TRBV11-2 CASSLIGTLTSTDTQYF TGTGCCAGCAGCTTAATCGGGACATTGACTAGCACAGATACGCAGTATTTT
TRBJ2-2 17 . many TRBV12-5 CASGAGRQGGNTGELFF TGTGCTAGTGGTGCCGGACGACAGGGAGGGAACACCGGGGAGCTGTTTTTT
TRBJ1-2 15 . few TRBV6-1 CASRSLGGVGYGYTF TGTGCCAGCAGGAGTCTTGGCGGCGTAGGCTATGGCTACACCTTC
TRBJ1-1 13 . . TRBV6-4 CASSEQGNTEAFF TGTGCCAGCAGTGAGCAGGGAAACACTGAAGCTTTCTTT
TRBJ1-1 14 . . TRBV7-3 CASTIRGQGRGAFF TGTGCCAGCACCATTAGGGGCCAGGGAAGGGGAGCTTTCTTT
TRBJ2-1 18 TRBD2 . TRBV29-1 CSVVGFFGREGAYNEQFF TGCAGCGTTGTAGGTTTCTTCGGGCGGGAGGGGGCTTACAATGAGCAGTTCTTC
TRBJ2-5 12 . once TRBV2 CASSKDSETQYF TGTGCCAGCAGCAAGGACTCGGAGACCCAGTACTTC
TRBJ2-3 13 . few TRBV11-2 CASSPTQTVTQYF TGTGCCAGCAGCCCCACCCAGACCGTTACGCAGTATTTT
TRBJ1-4 14 . once TRBV30 CAYSDGSTNEKLFF TGTGCCTACTCGGACGGATCAACTAATGAAAAACTGTTTTTT
TRBJ2-4 15 TRBD2 . TRBV4-3 CASSLAGETKNIQYF TGCGCCAGCAGCCTAGCGGGAGAGACCAAAAACATTCAGTACTTC
TRBJ2-3 12 . . TRBV5-1 CASSLPSDTQYF TGCGCCAGCAGCCTCCCCTCAGATACGCAGTATTTT
TRBJ1-4 15 . . TRBV2 CASSEFGGTNEKLFF TGTGCCAGCAGTGAATTTGGGGGAACTAATGAAAAACTGTTTTTT
TRBJ2-5 11 . . TRBV2 CASNNRETQYF TGTGCCAGCAACAATAGGGAGACCCAGTACTTC
TRBJ2-3 13 . . TRBV5-4 CASSWARADTQYF TGTGCCAGCAGCTGGGCCCGGGCAGATACGCAGTATTTT
TRBJ1-1 14 . few TRBV10-3 CAISERGTNTEAFF TGTGCCATCAGTGAGCGGGGGACGAACACTGAAGCTTTCTTT
TRBJ1-2 14 TRBD1 . TRBV27 CASSSQTGPYGYTF TGTGCCAGCAGTTCCCAGACAGGGCCCTATGGCTACACCTTC
TRBJ2-1 14 . . TRBV2 CASSATLTYNEQFF TGTGCCAGCAGTGCGACACTAACCTACAATGAGCAGTTCTTC
TRBJ2-3 15 . . TRBV4-1 CASSPEGGATDTQYF TGCGCCAGCAGCCCAGAAGGGGGGGCCACAGATACGCAGTATTTT
TRBJ2-4 15 . once TRBV9 CASSPSGGAKNIQYF TGTGCCAGCAGTCCCTCAGGAGGGGCCAAAAACATTCAGTACTTC
TRBJ2-7 12 TRBD2 . TRBV30 CAWSAREGEQYF TGTGCCTGGAGTGCCCGGGAGGGTGAGCAGTACTTC
TRBJ1-2 15 . . TRBV6-5 CASSYFRRHRTTSTF TGTGCCAGCAGTTACTTCCGGCGGCATAGAACTACAAGTACCTTC
TRBJ1-5 16 . once TRBV6-6 CASSYSSRRGVQPQHF TGTGCCAGCAGTTACTCGAGTAGACGCGGGGTTCAGCCCCAGCATTTT
TRBJ2-7 13 . . TRBV28 CATSRGDLYEQYF TGTGCCACCTCAAGGGGGGATCTCTACGAGCAGTACTTC
TRBJ1-3 15 TRBD1 . TRBV4-1 CASSQDIQGGNTIYF TGCGCCAGCAGCCAAGATATACAGGGGGGAAACACCATATATTTT
TRBJ1-2 15 TRBD1 . TRBV5-1 CASSPATGRNNGYTF TGCGCCAGCAGCCCAGCGACAGGGCGGAATAATGGCTACACCTTC
TRBJ1-3 14 . few TRBV5-5 CASRNLGAGNTIYF TGTGCCAGCAGGAACTTAGGTGCTGGAAACACCATATATTTT
TRBJ2-5 16 . . TRBV19 CASSANRDPVRETQYF TGTGCCAGTAGCGCCAACCGGGACCCAGTGCGGGAGACCCAGTACTTC
TRBJ2-1 14 TRBD1 . TRBV7-6 CASSGLQGVSEQFF TGTGCCAGCAGCGGACTACAGGGGGTCAGTGAGCAGTTCTTC
TRBJ2-1 15 . . TRBV7-2 CASSLVGAHHNEQFF TGTGCCAGCAGCTTAGTGGGGGCTCACCACAATGAGCAGTTCTTC